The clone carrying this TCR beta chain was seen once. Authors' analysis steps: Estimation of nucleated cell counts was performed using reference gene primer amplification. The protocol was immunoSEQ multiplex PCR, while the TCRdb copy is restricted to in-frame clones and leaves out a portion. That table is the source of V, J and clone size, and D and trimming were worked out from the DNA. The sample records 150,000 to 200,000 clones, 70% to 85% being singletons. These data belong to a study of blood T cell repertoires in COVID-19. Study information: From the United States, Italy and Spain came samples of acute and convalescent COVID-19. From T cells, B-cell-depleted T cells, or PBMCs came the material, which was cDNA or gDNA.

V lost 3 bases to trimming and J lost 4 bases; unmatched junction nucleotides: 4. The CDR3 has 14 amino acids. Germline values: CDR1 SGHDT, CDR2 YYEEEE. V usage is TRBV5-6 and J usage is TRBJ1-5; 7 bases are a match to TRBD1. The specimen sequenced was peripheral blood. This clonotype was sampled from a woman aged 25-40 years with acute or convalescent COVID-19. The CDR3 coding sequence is TGTGCCAGCAGCTCGACAGGGTTAAATCAGCCCCAGCATTTT. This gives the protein CASSSTGLNQPQHF.